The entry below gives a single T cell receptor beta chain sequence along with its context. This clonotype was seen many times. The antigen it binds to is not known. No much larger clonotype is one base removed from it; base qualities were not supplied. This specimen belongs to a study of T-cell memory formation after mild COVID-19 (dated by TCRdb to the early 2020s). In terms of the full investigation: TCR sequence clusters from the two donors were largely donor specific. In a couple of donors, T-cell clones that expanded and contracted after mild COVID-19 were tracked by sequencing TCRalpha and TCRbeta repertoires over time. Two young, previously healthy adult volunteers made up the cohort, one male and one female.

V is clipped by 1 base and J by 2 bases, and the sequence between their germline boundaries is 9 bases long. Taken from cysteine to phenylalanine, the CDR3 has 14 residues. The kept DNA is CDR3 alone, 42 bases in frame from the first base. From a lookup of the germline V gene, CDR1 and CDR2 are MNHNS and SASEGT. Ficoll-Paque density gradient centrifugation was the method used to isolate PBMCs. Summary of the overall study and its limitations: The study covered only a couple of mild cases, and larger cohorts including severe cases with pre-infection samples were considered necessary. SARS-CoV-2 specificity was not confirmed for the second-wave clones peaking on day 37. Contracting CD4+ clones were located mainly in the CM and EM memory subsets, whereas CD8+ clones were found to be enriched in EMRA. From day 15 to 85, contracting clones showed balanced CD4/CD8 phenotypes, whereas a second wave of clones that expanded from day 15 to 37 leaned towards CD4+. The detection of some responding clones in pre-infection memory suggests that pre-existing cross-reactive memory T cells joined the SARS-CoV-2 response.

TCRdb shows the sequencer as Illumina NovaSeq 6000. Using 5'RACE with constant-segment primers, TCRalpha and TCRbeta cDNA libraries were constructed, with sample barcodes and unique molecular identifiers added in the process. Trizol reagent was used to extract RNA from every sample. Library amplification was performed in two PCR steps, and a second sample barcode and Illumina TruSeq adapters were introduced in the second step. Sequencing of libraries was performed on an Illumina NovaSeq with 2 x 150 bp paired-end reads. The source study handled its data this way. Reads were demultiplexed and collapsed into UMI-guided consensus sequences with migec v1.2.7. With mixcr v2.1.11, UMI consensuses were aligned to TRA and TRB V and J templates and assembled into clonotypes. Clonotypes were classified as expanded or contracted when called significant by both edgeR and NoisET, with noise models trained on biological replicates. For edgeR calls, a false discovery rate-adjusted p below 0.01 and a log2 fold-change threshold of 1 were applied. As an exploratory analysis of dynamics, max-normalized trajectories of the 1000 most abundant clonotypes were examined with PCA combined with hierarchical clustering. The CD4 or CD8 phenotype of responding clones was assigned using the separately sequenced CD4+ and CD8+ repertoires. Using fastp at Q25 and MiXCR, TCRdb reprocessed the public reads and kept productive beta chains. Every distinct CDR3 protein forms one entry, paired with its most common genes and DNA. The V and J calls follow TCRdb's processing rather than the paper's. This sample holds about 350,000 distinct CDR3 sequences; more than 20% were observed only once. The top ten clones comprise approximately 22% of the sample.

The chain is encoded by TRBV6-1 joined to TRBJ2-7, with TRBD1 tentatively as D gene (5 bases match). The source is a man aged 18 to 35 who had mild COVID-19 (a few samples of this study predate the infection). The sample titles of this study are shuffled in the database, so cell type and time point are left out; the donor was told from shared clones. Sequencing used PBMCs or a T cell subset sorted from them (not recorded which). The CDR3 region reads CASSEEGPTYEQYF. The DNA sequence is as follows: TGTGCCAGCAGTGAAGAGGGGCCGACCTACGAGCAGTACTTC.